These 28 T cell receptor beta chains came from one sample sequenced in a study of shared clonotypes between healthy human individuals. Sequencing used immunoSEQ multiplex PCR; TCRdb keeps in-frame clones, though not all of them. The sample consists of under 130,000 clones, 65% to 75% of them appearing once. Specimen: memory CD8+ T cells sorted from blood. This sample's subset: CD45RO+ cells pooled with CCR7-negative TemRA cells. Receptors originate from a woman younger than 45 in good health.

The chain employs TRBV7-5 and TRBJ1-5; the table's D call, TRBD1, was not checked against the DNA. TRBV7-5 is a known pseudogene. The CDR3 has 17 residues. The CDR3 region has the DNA TGTGTCAGAAGCTTACCCAGACAGGGGAGTAGCAATCAGCCCCAGCATTTT. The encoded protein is CVRSLPRQGSSNQPQHF.

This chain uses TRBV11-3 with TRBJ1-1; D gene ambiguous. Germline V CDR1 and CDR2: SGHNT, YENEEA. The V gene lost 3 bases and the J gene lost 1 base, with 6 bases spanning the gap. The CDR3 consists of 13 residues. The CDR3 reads CASSFQENTEAFF. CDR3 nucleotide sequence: TGTGCCAGCAGCTTCCAGGAGAACACTGAAGCTTTCTTT.

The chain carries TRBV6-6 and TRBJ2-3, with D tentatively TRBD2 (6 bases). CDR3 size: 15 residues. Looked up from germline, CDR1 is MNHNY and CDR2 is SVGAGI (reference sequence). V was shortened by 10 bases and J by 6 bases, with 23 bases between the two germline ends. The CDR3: CATIPSGTPADTQYF. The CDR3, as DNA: TGTGCCACCATTCCGTCTGGGACTCCCGCCGATACGCAGTATTTT.

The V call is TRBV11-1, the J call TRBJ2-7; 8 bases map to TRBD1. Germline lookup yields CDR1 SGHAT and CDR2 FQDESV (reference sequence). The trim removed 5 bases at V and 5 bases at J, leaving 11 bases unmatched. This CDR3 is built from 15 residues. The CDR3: CASSPGQGSIHEQYF. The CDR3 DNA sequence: TGTGCCAGCAGCCCCGGACAGGGTAGTATCCACGAGCAGTACTTC.

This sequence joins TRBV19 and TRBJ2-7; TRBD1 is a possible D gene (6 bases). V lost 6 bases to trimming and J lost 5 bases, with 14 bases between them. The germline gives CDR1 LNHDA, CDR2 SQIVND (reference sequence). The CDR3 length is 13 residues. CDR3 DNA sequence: TGTGCCAGTAGGGAAGGGGGTGGCCACGAGCAGTACTTC. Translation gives CASREGGGHEQYF.

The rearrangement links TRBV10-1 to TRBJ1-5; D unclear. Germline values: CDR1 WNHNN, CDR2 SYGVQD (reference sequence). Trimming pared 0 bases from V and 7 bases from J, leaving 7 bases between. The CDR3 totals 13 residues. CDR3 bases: TGCGCCAGCAGTGAGTCCGGCAGCCAGCCCCAGCATTTT. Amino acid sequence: CASSESGSQPQHF.

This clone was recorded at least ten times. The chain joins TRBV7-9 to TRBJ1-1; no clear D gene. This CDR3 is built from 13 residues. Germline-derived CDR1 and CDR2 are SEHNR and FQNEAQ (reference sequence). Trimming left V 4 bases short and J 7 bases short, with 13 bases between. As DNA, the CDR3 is TGTGCCAGCAGCTCCGGGTCCCGAGGTGAAGCTTTCTTT. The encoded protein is CASSSGSRGEAFF.

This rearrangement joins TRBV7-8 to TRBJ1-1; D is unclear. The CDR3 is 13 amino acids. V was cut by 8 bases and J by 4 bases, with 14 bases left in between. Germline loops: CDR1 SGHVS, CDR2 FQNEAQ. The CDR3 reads CASSLGVFTEAFF. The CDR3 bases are TGTGCCAGCTCCCTCGGAGTCTTCACTGAAGCTTTCTTT.

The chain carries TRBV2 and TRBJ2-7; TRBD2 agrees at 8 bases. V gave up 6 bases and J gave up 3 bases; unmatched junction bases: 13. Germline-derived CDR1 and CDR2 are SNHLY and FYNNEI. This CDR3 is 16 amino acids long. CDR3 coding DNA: TGTGCCAGCAGGGCTGCCGGCGGGACTAGAGGCTACGAGCAGTACTTC. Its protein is CASRAAGGTRGYEQYF.

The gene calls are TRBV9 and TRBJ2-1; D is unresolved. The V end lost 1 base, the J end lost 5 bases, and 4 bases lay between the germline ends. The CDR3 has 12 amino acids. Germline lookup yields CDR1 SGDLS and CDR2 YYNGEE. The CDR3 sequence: CASSVFDNEQFF. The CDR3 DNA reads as TGTGCCAGCAGCGTATTCGACAATGAGCAGTTCTTC.

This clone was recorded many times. The CDR3 protein is CASSSGTGKDSGANVLTF. For the CDR3, the DNA is TGTGCCAGCAGTTCCGGGACGGGAAAAGATTCTGGGGCCAACGTCCTGACTTTC. The J gene is TRBJ2-6, the V gene TRBV25-1; TRBD1 or TRBD2 may be the D gene (5 bases each). CDR1 and CDR2 (germline): MGHDK, SYGVNS. The V end lost 5 bases, the J end lost 1 base, and 18 bases lay between the germline ends. The CDR3 length is 18 residues.

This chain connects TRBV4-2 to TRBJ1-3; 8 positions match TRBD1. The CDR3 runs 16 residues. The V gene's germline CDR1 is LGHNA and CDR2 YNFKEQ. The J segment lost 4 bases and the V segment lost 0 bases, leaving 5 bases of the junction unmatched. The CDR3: CASSQELRTGGNTIYF. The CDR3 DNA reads TGTGCCAGCAGCCAAGAGCTGCGGACAGGGGGAAACACCATATATTTT.

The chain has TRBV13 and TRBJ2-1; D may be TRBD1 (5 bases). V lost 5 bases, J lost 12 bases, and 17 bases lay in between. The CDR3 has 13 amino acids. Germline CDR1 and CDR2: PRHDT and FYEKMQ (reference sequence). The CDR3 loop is CASSISGPSGQFF. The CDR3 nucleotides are TGTGCCAGCAGCATCTCAGGGCCCTCGGGGCAGTTCTTC.

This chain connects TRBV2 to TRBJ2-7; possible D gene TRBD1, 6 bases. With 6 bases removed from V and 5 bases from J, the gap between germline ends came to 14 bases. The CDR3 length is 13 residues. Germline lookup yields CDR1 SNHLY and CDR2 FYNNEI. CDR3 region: CASRTGHQNEQYF. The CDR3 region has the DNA TGTGCCAGCAGGACGGGACACCAAAACGAGCAGTACTTC.

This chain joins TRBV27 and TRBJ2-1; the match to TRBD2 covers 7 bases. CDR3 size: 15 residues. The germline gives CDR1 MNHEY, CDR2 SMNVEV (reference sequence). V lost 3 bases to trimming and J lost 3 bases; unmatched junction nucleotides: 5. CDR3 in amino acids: CASSLYLAVYNEQFF. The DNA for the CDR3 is TGTGCCAGCAGTTTGTACCTAGCGGTCTACAATGAGCAGTTCTTC.

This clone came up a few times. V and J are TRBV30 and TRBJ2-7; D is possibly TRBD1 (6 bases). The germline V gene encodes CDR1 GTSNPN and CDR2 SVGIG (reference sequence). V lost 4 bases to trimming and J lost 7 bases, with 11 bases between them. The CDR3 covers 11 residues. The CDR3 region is CAWTDRWEQYF. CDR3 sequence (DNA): TGTGCCTGGACGGACAGATGGGAGCAGTACTTC.

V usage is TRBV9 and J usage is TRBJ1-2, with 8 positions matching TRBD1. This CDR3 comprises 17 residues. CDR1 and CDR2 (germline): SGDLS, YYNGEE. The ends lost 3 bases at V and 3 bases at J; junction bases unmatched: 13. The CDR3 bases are TGTGCCAGCAGCGGCCGGGACAGGATGAGGCTAGACTATGGCTACACCTTC. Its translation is CASSGRDRMRLDYGYTF.

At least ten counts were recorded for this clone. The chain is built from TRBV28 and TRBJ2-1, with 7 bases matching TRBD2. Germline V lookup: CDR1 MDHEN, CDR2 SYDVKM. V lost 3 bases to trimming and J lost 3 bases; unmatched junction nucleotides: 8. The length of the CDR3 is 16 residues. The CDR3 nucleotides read TGTGCCAGCAGTTTTCAGTCCTCGGGGGGCTACAATGAGCAGTTCTTC. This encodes CASSFQSSGGYNEQFF. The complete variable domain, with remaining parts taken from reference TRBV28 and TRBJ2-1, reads DVKVTQSSRYLVKRTGEKVFLECVQDMDHENMFWYRQDPGLGLRLIYFSYDVKMKEKGDIPEGYSVSREKKERFSLILESASTNQTSMYLCASSFQSSGGYNEQFFGPGTRLTVL.

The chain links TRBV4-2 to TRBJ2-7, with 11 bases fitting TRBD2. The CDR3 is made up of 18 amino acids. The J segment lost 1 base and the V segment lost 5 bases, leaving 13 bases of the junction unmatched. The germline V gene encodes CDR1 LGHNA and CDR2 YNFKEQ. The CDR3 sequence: CASSVRSQTSGVSYEQYF. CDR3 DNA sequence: TGTGCCAGCAGCGTACGCAGTCAGACTAGCGGGGTTTCCTACGAGCAGTACTTC.

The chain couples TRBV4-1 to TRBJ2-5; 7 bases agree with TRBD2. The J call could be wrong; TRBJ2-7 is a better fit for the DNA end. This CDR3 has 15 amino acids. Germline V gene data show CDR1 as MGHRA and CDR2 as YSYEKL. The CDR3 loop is CASSQRSSGSYEQYF. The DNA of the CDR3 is TGCGCCAGCAGCCAGAGATCTAGCGGCTCCTACGAGCAGTACTTC.

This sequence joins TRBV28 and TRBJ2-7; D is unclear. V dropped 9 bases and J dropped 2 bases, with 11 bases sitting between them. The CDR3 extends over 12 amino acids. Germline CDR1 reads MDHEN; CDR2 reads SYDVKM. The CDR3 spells CASTPGTYEQYF. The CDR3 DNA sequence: TGTGCCAGTACTCCAGGAACCTACGAGCAGTACTTC.

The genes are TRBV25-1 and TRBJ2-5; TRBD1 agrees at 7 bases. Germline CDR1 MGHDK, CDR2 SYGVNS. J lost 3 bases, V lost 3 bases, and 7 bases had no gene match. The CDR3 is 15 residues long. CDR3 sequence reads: CASSERLGQKETQYF. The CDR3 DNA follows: TGTGCCAGCAGTGAGCGCCTGGGACAGAAAGAGACCCAGTACTTC.

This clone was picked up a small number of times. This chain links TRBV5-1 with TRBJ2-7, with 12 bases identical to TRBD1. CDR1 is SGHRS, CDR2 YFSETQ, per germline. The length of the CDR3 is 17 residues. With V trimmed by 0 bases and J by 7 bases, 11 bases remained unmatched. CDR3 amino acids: CASSLGASGQGAGEQYF. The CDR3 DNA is TGCGCCAGCAGCTTGGGAGCCTCGGGACAGGGGGCGGGGGAGCAGTACTTC.

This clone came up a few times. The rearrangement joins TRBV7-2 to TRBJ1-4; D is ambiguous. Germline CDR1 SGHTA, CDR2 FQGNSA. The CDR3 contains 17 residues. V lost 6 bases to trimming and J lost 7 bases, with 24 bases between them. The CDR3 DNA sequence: TGTGCCAGCAGACGTTCGTCACGGGGTAACGTCGGTGAAAAACTGTTTTTT. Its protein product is CASRRSSRGNVGEKLFF.

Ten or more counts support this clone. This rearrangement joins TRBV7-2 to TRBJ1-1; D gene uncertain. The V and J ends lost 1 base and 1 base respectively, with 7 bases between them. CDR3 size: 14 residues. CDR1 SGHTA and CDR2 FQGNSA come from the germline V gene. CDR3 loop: CASSLGGWNTEAFF. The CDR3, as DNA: TGTGCCAGCAGCTTAGGGGGATGGAACACTGAAGCTTTCTTT.

The CDR3 region is CASSAGLAEETQYF. The DNA for the CDR3 is TGTGCCAGCAGCGCAGGACTAGCGGAAGAGACCCAGTACTTC. The chain joins TRBV7-2 to TRBJ2-5; 10 bases agree with TRBD2. Germline lookup yields CDR1 SGHTA and CDR2 FQGNSA. The trim removed 5 bases at V and 3 bases at J, leaving 3 bases unmatched. The CDR3 covers 14 residues.

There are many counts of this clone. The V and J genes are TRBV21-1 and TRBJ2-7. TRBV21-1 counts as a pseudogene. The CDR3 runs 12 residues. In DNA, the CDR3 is TGTGCCAGCAGCAGACCCGATTACGAGCAGTACTTC. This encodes CASSRPDYEQYF.

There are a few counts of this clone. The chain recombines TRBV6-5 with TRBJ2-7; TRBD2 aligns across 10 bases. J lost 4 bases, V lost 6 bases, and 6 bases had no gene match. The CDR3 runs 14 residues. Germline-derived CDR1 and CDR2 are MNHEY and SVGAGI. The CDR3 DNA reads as TGTGCCAGCAGCTCGGTAGCGGGAGGTTACGAGCAGTACTTC. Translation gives CASSSVAGGYEQYF.